This T cell receptor (beta chain) was captured in a study of OX40 agonist ivuxolimab in advanced cancers. Across the study: In this trial design, patients received ivuxolimab intravenously at 0.01 to 10 mg/kg every 2 weeks.

Points on this clone: As yet, its antigen is unknown.

Germline CDR1 is SEHNR and CDR2 is FQNEAQ (reference sequence). The CDR3 extends over 15 amino acids. V was pared by 5 bases and J by 9 bases, with 7 bases of the junction left unmatched. Study-wide points: At 0.1 to 3.0 mg/kg and by week 6, clonal expansion occurred in CD4+ and CD8+ blood T cells.

TCRdb keeps only in-frame clones here, not all; method: immunoSEQ multiplex PCR. This sample has 25,000 to 35,000 clones; more than 70% occur once, and the top ten carry roughly 27%. Sample: CD4+ or CD8+ T cells sorted from blood, taken in a trial of the OX40 agonist ivuxolimab. V is TRBV7-9 and J is TRBJ2-1, with TRBD2 matching over 13 bases. The receptor comes from an adult with an advanced solid tumor such as melanoma, head and neck, liver or kidney cancer. CDR3 DNA sequence: TGTGCCAGCAGCGGTGGGACTAGCGGGGTTGCTGAGCAGTTCTTC. Protein: CASSGGTSGVAEQFF.